This TCR beta chain appears in the sequencing data of a study of T cell responses to AZD1222 COVID-19 vaccine. Findings and limits, study-wide: Only five to seven individuals given AZD1222 were seropositive at baseline.

In regard to this clone: Its specificity is not known.

The V end lost 2 bases, the J end lost 0 bases, and 8 bases lay between the germline ends. Germline values: CDR1 MNHEY, CDR2 SVGEGT. The CDR3 contains 15 residues. Clones were read by immunoSEQ multiplex PCR, and TCRdb kept only the in-frame ones, dropping some. The table includes roughly 80,000 clones, about 84% detected once. The source is an adult in good health. This material consisted of peripheral blood, taken on day 0 of AZD1222 vaccination. This rearrangement joins TRBV6-2 or TRBV6-3 to TRBJ1-5; D is undetermined. The CDR3 DNA is TGTGCCAGCAGTTACCGGGCCAATAGCAATCAGCCCCAGCATTTT. Protein product: CASSYRANSNQPQHF.